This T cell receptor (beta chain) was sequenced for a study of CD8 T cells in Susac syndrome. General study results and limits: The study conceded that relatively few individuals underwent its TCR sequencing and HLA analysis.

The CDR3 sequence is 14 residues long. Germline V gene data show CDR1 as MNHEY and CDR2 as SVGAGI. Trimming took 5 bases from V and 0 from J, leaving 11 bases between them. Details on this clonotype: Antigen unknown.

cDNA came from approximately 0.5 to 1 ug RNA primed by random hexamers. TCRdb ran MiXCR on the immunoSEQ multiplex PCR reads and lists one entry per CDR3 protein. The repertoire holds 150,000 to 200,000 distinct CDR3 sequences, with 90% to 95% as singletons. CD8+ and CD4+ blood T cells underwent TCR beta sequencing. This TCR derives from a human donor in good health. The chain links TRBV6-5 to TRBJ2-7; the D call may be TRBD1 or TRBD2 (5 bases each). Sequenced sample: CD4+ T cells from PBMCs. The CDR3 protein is CASSRDGYSYEQYF. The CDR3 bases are TGTGCCAGCAGTCGGGACGGATACTCCTACGAGCAGTACTTC.